A single sample is the source of the 4 T cell receptor beta chains below, sequenced in a study of CD8 T cells in Susac syndrome. RNA in amounts of roughly 0.5 to 1 ug was reverse transcribed with random hexamers. From the immunoSEQ multiplex PCR reads, TCRdb called clonotypes with MiXCR, one entry per CDR3 protein. Seen here are 200,000 to 250,000 distinct CDR3 sequences, about 94% observed once, and the top ten hold roughly 0.14%. Sequencing input: CD4+ T cells from PBMCs. These receptors were obtained from a human donor with Susac syndrome.

The CDR3 loop is CATSRITGSSYEQYF. The CDR3 bases are TGTGCCACCAGCAGAATAACAGGGTCCTCCTACGAGCAGTACTTC. The V gene is TRBV15, the J gene TRBJ2-7; tentatively, D is TRBD1 (6 bases). Germline loops: CDR1 LNHNV, CDR2 YYDKDF (reference sequence). The CDR3 contains 15 residues. V lost 2 bases to trimming and J lost 0 bases, with 11 bases between them.

The genes are TRBV20-1 and TRBJ1-5; D unresolved. V was shortened by 5 bases and J by 3 bases, with 11 bases between the two germline ends. The germline V gene has CDR1 DFQATT and CDR2 SNEGSKA (reference sequence). This CDR3 spans 13 amino acids. CDR3 sequence reads: CSASDADNQPQHF. The CDR3 DNA is TGCAGTGCTTCCGACGCCGACAATCAGCCCCAGCATTTT.

This chain links TRBV4-3 with TRBJ2-4; 7 bases are a match to TRBD1. Looked up from germline, CDR1 is LGHNA and CDR2 is YSLEER. CDR3 size: 15 residues. The V segment lost 1 base and the J segment 7 bases; nucleotides outside the gene matches: 7. The CDR3 here is CASSQARQGRNIQYF. The CDR3 region has the DNA TGCGCCAGCAGCCAAGCCCGACAGGGTAGGAACATTCAGTACTTC.

CDR3 sequence reads: CSARDDPGYGYTF. In DNA, the CDR3 is TGCAGTGCTAGAGATGACCCGGGCTATGGCTACACCTTC. This chain connects TRBV20-1 to TRBJ1-2; D not certain. The V gene's germline CDR1 is DFQATT and CDR2 SNEGSKA (reference sequence). The CDR3 sequence is 13 residues long. V gave up 0 bases and J gave up 4 bases, with 9 bases separating them.